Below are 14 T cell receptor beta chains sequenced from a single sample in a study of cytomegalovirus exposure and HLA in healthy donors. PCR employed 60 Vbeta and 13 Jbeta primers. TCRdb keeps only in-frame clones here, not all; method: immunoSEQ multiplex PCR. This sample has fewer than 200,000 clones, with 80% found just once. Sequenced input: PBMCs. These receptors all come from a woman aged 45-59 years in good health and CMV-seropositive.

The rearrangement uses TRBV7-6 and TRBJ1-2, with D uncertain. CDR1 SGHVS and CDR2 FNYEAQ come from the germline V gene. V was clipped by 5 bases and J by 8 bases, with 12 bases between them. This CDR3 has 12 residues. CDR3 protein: CASSIPGGGYTF. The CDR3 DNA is TGTGCCAGCAGCATCCCAGGCGGGGGCTACACCTTC.

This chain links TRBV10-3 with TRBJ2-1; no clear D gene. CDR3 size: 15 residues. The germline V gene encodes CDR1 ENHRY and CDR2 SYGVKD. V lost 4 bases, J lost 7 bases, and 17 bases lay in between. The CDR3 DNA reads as TGTGCCATCAGTGTAGAAATCCTCCCGGGTAATGAGCAGTTCTTC. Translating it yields CAISVEILPGNEQFF.

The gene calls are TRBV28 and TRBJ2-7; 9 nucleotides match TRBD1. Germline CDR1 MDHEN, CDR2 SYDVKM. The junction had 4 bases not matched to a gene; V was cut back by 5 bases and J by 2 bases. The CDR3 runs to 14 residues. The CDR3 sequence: CASSDRGGAYEQYF. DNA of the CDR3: TGTGCCAGCAGTGACAGGGGGGGGGCCTACGAGCAGTACTTC.

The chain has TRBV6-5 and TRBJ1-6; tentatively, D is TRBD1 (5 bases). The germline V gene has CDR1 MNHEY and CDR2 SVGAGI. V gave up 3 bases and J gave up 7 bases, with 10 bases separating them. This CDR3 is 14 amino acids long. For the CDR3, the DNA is TGTGCCAGCAGTTATCAGGAGGGGAATTCACCCCTCCACTTT. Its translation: CASSYQEGNSPLHF.

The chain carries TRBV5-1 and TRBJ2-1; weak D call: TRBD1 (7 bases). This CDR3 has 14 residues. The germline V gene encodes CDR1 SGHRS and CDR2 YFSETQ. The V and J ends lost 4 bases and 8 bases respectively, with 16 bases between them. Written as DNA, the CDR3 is TGCGCCAGCAGCGGGGGCGGGACAGTCGATGAGCAGTTCTTC. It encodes CASSGGGTVDEQFF.

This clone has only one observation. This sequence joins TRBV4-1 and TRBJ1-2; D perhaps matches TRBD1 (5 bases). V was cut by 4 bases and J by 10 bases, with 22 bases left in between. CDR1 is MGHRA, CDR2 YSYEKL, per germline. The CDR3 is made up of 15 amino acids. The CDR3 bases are TGCGCCAGCAGCCCAGGGACTCCCTGGAGCGGTTACTACACCTTC. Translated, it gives CASSPGTPWSGYYTF.

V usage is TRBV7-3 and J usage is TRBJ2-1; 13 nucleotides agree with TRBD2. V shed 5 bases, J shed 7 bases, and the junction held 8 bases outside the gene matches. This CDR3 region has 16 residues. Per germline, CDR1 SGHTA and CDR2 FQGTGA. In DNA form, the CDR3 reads TGTGCCAGCAGCCGGACTAGCGGGAGTGAGGGGAATGAGCAGTTCTTC. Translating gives CASSRTSGSEGNEQFF.

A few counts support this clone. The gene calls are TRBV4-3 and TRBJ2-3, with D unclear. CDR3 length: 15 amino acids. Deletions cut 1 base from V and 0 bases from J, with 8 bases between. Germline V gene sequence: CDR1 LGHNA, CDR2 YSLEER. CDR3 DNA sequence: TGCGCCAGCAGCCAAGGCCTGACTAGCACAGATACGCAGTATTTT. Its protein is CASSQGLTSTDTQYF.

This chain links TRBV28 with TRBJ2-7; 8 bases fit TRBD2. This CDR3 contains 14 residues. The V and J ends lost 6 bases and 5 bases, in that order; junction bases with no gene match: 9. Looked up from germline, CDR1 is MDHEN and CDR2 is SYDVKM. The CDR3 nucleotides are TGTGCCAGCAGAAAGGAGCGGGAGATCGACGAGCAGTACTTC. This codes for CASRKEREIDEQYF.

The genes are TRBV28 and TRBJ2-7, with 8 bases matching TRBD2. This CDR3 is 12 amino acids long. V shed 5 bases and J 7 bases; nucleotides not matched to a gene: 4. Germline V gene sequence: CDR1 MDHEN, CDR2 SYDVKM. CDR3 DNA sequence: TGTGCCAGCAGTCCGAGCGGGAGAGAGCAGTACTTC. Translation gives CASSPSGREQYF. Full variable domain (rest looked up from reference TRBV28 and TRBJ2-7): DVKVTQSSRYLVKRTGEKVFLECVQDMDHENMFWYRQDPGLGLRLIYFSYDVKMKEKGDIPEGYSVSREKKERFSLILESASTNQTSMYLCASSPSGREQYFGPGTRLTVT.

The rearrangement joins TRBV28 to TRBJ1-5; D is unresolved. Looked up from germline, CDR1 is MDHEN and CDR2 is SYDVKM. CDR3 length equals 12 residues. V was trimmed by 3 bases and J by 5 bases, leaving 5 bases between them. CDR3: CASSFRDQPQHF. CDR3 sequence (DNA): TGTGCCAGCAGTTTCCGGGATCAGCCCCAGCATTTT.

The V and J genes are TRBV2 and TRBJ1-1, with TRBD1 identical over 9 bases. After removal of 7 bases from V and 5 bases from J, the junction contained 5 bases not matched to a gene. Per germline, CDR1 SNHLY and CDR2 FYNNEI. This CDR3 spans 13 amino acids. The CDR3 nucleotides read TGTGCCAGCACCCGGACAGGGGAAACTGAAGCTTTCTTT. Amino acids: CASTRTGETEAFF.

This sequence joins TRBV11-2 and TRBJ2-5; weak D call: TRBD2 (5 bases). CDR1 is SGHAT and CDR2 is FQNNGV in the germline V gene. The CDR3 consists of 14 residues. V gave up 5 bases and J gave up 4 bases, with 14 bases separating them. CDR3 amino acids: CASSPAYGGETQYF. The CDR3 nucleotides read TGTGCCAGCAGCCCTGCGTACGGAGGAGAGACCCAGTACTTC.

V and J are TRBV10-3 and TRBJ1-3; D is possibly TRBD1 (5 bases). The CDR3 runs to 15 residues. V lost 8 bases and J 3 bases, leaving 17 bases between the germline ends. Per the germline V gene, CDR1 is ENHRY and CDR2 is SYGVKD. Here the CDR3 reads CAIGQGINSGNTIYF. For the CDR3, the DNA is TGTGCCATCGGGCAGGGTATTAATAGTGGAAACACCATATATTTT.